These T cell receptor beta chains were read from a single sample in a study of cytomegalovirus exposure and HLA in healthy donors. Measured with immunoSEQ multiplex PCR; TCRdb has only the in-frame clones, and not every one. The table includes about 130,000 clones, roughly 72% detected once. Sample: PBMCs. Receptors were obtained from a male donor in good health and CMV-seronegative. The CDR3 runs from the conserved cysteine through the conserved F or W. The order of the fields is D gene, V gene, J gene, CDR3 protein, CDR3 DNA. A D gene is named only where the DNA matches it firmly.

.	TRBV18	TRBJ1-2	CASSPKQTEVTGYTF	TGTGCCAGCTCTCCCAAGCAGACAGAAGTAACTGGCTACACCTTC
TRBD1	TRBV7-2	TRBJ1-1	CASSSGGNTEAFF	TGTGCCAGCAGCTCAGGGGGGAACACTGAAGCTTTCTTT
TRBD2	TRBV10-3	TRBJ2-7	CASGTSGTYEQYF	TGTGCCAGCGGGACTAGCGGGACGTACGAGCAGTACTTC
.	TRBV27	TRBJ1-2	CASRPRTFHGYTF	TGTGCCAGCAGGCCTCGGACATTTCATGGCTACACCTTC
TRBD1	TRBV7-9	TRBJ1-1	CASSLTGVGTEAFF	TGTGCCAGCAGCCTCACAGGGGTAGGGACTGAAGCTTTCTTT
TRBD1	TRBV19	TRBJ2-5	CASSGRDRGLQETQYF	TGTGCCAGTAGTGGGCGGGACAGGGGGCTCCAAGAGACCCAGTACTTC
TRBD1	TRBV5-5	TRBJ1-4	CASSVGTGGSLSEKLFF	TGTGCCAGCAGCGTGGGGACAGGGGGAAGTCTGTCGGAAAAACTGTTTTTT
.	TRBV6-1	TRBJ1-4	CASSEAQTVINEKLFF	TGTGCCAGCAGTGAAGCTCAAACAGTTATAAATGAAAAACTGTTTTTT
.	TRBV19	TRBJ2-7	CASSLGAGDYEQYF	TGTGCCAGTAGCTTGGGGGCTGGAGATTACGAGCAGTACTTC
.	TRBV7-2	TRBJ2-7	CASSLESGFWQPSYEQYF	TGTGCCAGCAGCTTAGAGTCCGGGTTTTGGCAGCCGAGCTACGAGCAGTACTTC